The present TCR beta chain was sequenced within a study of vaccination effects on CD4 cells after COVID-19. Study findings and constraints: Infection- and vaccine-induced clones contracted markedly late after vaccination.

Assay: immunoSEQ multiplex PCR; the TCRdb copy retains only in-frame clones and omits some. Of approximately 82,000 clones listed, roughly 72% are singletons. J gave up 8 bases and V 3 bases, and 6 bases lay outside the gene matches. CDR3 size: 15 residues. Per the germline V gene, CDR1 is MNHNS and CDR2 is SASEGT. Viral peptide pools were used in the ViraFEST assay to expand antigen-specific CD4+ T cells, and sequencing came afterward. Cultured cells yielded isolated CD4+ T cells after around 10 days. As for this clone: The antigen is undetermined.

The sequence was obtained from a human donor who received a COVID-19 vaccine. The chain has TRBV6-1 and TRBJ2-1, with TRBD1 matching over 11 bases. The sample in question was CD4+ T cells from PBMCs cultured with HCoV-229E spike peptides, obtained before COVID-19 vaccination. CDR3 DNA: TGTGCCAGCAGTGATGGGACAGGGGGTAATGATGAGCAGTTCTTC. The encoded protein is CASSDGTGGNDEQFF.